A selection of T cell receptor beta chains follows, all from one sample in a study of OX40 agonist ivuxolimab in advanced cancers. Produced via immunoSEQ multiplex PCR; TCRdb's table is partial and in-frame only. Of 35,000 to 45,000 clones listed, less than 95% are singletons. The input for sequencing was CD4+ or CD8+ T cells sorted from blood, taken in a trial of the OX40 agonist ivuxolimab. These receptors all stem from an adult with an advanced solid tumor such as melanoma, head and neck, liver or kidney cancer. Each CDR3 is given with its conserved first and last residue. D genes are given only for firm matches. Rows give clone size only sometimes, using once, few, many, or a class for an expanded clone.

TRBJ2-7	-	TRBV28	-	TGTGCCAGCAGAACAGGGGGGGCCTACGAGCAGTACTTC	CASRTGGAYEQYF
TRBJ1-2	-	TRBV4-3	TRBD1	TGCGCCAGCAGCCAAGACAGGGGGTCTGGCTACACCTTC	CASSQDRGSGYTF
TRBJ2-1	once	TRBV19	TRBD2	TGTGCCAGTAGTGGCGGGACTAGCGGGTGGTACAATGAGCAGTTCTTC	CASSGGTSGWYNEQFF
TRBJ1-5	-	TRBV19	-	TGTGCCAGTAGCCAAGGGGGCAATCAGCCCCAGCATTTT	CASSQGGNQPQHF
TRBJ2-7	-	TRBV7-9	-	TGTGCCAGCAGCTTGTTGGAGGACGAGCAGTACTTC	CASSLLEDEQYF
TRBJ2-2	-	TRBV19	-	TGTGCCAGTAGTATGCGGACTCCTAACACCGGGGAGCTGTTTTTT	CASSMRTPNTGELFF
TRBJ2-3	-	TRBV9	-	TGTGCCTCCGGGGGCGCTGGCACAGATACGCAGTATTTT	CASGGAGTDTQYF
TRBJ2-7	-	TRBV7-3	-	TGTGCCAGCAGCACTGGTCCCATCGAGCAGTACTTC	CASSTGPIEQYF
TRBJ1-1	once	TRBV5-5	TRBD1	TGTGCCAGCAGCTTGTGGACAGGGGGCTTTGAAGCTTTCTTT	CASSLWTGGFEAFF
TRBJ1-5	-	TRBV6-6	TRBD1	TGTGCCAGCAGTGTTGACAGGGCCCAGCCCCAGCATTTT	CASSVDRAQPQHF
TRBJ1-2	-	TRBV5-6	-	TGTGCCAGCAGTTATTCGGGGACCTATAATGGCTACACCTTC	CASSYSGTYNGYTF
TRBJ2-1	-	TRBV18	-	TGTGCCAGCTCACCACCGATGACACGGATGGCCAATGAGCAGTTCTTC	CASSPPMTRMANEQFF
TRBJ2-6	-	TRBV27	-	TGTGCCAGCCGACCCTATACAGGCAGCTCTGGGGCCAACGTCCTGACTTTC	CASRPYTGSSGANVLTF
TRBJ2-1	-	TRBV30	-	TGTGCCTGGGACCTTGGACAGTTTTACAATGAGCAGTTCTTC	CAWDLGQFYNEQFF
TRBJ2-7	-	TRBV11-2	TRBD2	TGTGCCAGCAGCTTATCTAGCGGAACCTACGAGCAGTACTTC	CASSLSSGTYEQYF
TRBJ2-7	-	TRBV27	TRBD1	TGTGCCAGCAGGGGACAGGGGGTTTTCCACGAGCAGTACTTC	CASRGQGVFHEQYF
TRBJ2-3	-	TRBV7-9	TRBD2	TGTGCCAGCAGCTTACTAGCGGGAGTGGAAGATACGCAGTATTTT	CASSLLAGVEDTQYF
TRBJ2-4	-	TRBV5-1	-	TGCGCCAGCAGCTTGACCGAGGCCAAAAACATTCAGTACTTC	CASSLTEAKNIQYF
TRBJ1-1	-	TRBV7-2	-	TGTGCCAGCAGCTTAGAGGTCAGGGGCACTGAAGCTTTCTTT	CASSLEVRGTEAFF
TRBJ2-5	-	TRBV21-1	-	TGTGCCAGCAGCAAAGCACACGAGGGGGCTGAGACCCAGTACTTC	CASSKAHEGAETQYF
TRBJ1-2	-	TRBV28	TRBD1	TGTGCCAGCAGTGATGACAGGGAGATGCCCTATGGCTACACCTTC	CASSDDREMPYGYTF
TRBJ2-7	-	TRBV7-8	-	TGTGCCAGCAGTCTAGGAACCTACGAGCAGTACTTC	CASSLGTYEQYF
TRBJ2-1	-	TRBV5-1	TRBD2	TGCGCCAGCAGCTTGGGACTAGCGGGAGAGGACAATGAGCAGTTCTTC	CASSLGLAGEDNEQFF
TRBJ1-2	-	TRBV9	TRBD1	TGTGCCAGCAGCGGGGGACAGCCTAACTATGGCTACACCTTC	CASSGGQPNYGYTF
TRBJ2-3	-	TRBV4-1	-	TGCGCCAGCAGGCCGGAAGCGGGTTACACAGATACGCAGTATTTT	CASRPEAGYTDTQYF
TRBJ2-1	-	TRBV28	TRBD1	TGTGCCAGCAGTTGGCCGAGACAGGGGTACAATGAGCAGTTCTTC	CASSWPRQGYNEQFF
TRBJ1-5	-	TRBV7-2	-	TGTGCCAGCAGCCCCCGAGGTGCAGGGGTCATCAATCAGCCCCAGCATTTT	CASSPRGAGVINQPQHF
TRBJ2-1	-	TRBV5-4	TRBD2	TGTGCCAGCAGCTCCTCTAGCGGACCCTACAATGAGCAGTTCTTC	CASSSSSGPYNEQFF
TRBJ2-3	-	TRBV10-1	-	TGCGCCAGCAGTGACGGGCGTCTGATCACAGATACGCAGTATTTT	CASSDGRLITDTQYF
TRBJ1-5	-	TRBV6-1	-	TGTGCCAGCAGTTTGAGAAGCAATCAGCCCCAGCATTTT	CASSLRSNQPQHF
TRBJ2-3	-	TRBV9	TRBD2	TGTGCCAGCAGCGTAGTAGCGGGCGGAGATACGCAGTATTTT	CASSVVAGGDTQYF
TRBJ2-3	-	TRBV4-2	-	TGTGCCAGCAGCCCTCGAGGGACTGGCACAGATACGCAGTATTTT	CASSPRGTGTDTQYF
TRBJ2-3	-	TRBV28	-	TGTGCCAGCAGTTTATTAGTCGATACGCAGTATTTT	CASSLLVDTQYF
TRBJ2-5	-	TRBV7-8	TRBD1	TGTGCCAGCAGCTCCACAGGGGGCGAAGAGACCCAGTACTTC	CASSSTGGEETQYF
TRBJ2-7	-	TRBV7-9	-	TGTGCCAGCAGCTCTATCGGGCCTATGGGCGAGCAGTACTTC	CASSSIGPMGEQYF
TRBJ2-7	-	TRBV5-5	-	TGTGCCAGCAGCTTGGACACGCGGGAGCAGTACTTC	CASSLDTREQYF
TRBJ2-1	-	TRBV5-1	-	TGCGCCAGCAGCTTGGCGGTAGGGACTAATGAGCAGTTCTTC	CASSLAVGTNEQFF
TRBJ1-1	once	TRBV4-1	-	TGCGCCAGCAGCCAAGCATTAGGTTTCAGCAATGATATAATGAACACTGAAGCTTTCTTT	CASSQALGFSNDIMNTEAFF
TRBJ2-1	-	TRBV7-2	TRBD2	TGTGCCAGCAGCTTTCGGGAGGGATACTACAATGAGCAGTTCTTC	CASSFREGYYNEQFF